This TCR beta chain was sequenced for a study of blood T cell repertoires in COVID-19 (dated by TCRdb to the early 2020s). Turning to the overall study: Samples covering the acute and convalescent phases of COVID-19 were provided by collaborators in the United States, Italy and Spain. The material from the prospective study consisted of cDNA or gDNA derived from T cells, B-cell-depleted T cells, or PBMCs. Deeply sampled blood TCRbeta repertoires from subjects exposed to, actively infected with, or recovered from COVID-19 were included in the dataset. The repertoires were released in a freely available public database meant as a resource for research on the immune response to SARS-CoV-2. Samples were obtained from the ongoing ImmuneRACE study (first 160 participants) and from over 1,000 subjects provided by 6 global collaborators. A de-identified subject ID, COVID-19 status, age in years and sex were almost always included in the sample metadata. Where HLA class I and class II types were available, the types were taken from metadata supplied by the sample provider, not from assay-based typing. Beyond this particular receptor, the publication reports: Clinical and demographic metadata were provided uncurated, with the amount varying by source and participant.

TCRbeta CDR3 regions were amplified from genomic DNA by means of the immunoSEQ Assay, a bias-controlled multiplex PCR. As for the original processing: The number of nucleated cells in each sample was estimated from the amplification of reference gene primers within the assay. Sequence reads were collapsed and filtered to measure the absolute abundance of every unique TCRbeta CDR3 rearrangement. For each sample, productive Simpson clonality was calculated by taking the square root of Simpson's diversity index across productive rearrangements. TCRdb re-hosts the immuneACCESS table, in-frame sequences only. Its copies lack some clones; in the studies checked, an unresolved V gene accounts for under half of them, and the cause for the rest is not known. V and J calls plus clone size are reproduced from that table; the DNA served to infer D and trimming. Counted in this sample were around 150,000 clones; roughly 80% of them appeared once. The ten largest clones capture approximately 11% of the sample.

Another Seattle source contributed samples from volunteer blood donors who had recovered from COVID-19. Whole blood was collected in K2EDTA tubes by collaborating institutions according to the institutions' own protocols. For TCRbeta analysis, collaborators shipped samples in one of three forms: frozen whole blood, isolated PBMCs, or DNA extracted from either of those sample types. This clone has a handful of counts. Its antigen is currently not known. Base qualities were left out, and no much larger clone turns up one base away. V is shortened by 3 bases, J by 2 bases, and the region joining them spans 10 bases. Spanning cysteine to phenylalanine, the CDR3 consists of 14 amino acids. Left in the record is the CDR3 DNA by itself, 42 bases read in frame from the first base. Sequences MNHEY (CDR1) and SMNVEV (CDR2) are obtained from the germline V gene (reference sequence).

This receptor was identified in a man aged 55 to 70 who had recovered from COVID-19. The sequenced sample was peripheral blood. In this chain, TRBV27 is recombined with TRBJ1-2, with an unclear D gene assignment. The sequenced DNA is TGTGCCAGCAGTTTTTACGGTTTCAACTATGGCTACACCTTC. It translates as CASSFYGFNYGYTF.